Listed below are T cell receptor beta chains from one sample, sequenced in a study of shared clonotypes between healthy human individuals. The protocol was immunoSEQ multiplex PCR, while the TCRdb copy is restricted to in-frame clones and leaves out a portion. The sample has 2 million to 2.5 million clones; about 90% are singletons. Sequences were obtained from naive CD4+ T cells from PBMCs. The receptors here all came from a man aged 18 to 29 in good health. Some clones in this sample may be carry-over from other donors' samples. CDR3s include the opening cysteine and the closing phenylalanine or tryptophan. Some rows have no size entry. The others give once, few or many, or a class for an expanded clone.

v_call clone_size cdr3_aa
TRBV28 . CASSLRGMMFGISTNEKLFF
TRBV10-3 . CAIRNLLAATYEQYF
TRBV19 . CASKRLAVDSYEQYF
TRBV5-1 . CASSGPLWNTEAFF
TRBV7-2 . CASSPPGGADEQYF
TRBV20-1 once CSASMYNEQFF
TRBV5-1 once CASGAGEVIYNEQFF
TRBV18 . CASSQPGQNYEQYF
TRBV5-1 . CASSLEGLAFDEQFF
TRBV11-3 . CASSRVPDTQYF
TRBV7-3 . CASSPMGGVQETQYF
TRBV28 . CASSLGASYEQYF
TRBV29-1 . CSVYPGQGAYEQYF
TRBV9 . CASSVATGGGYEQYF
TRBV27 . CASSNPGLLNTGELFF
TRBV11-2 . CASSPRLVPSTDTQYF
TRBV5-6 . CASSLSARSEQYF
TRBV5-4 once CASSLGGQYYNEQFF
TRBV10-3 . CAISIAGGRNEQFF
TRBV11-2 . CASSKQRENNEQYF
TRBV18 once CASSPDRVFTGELFF
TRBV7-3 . CASSLTSGIGNEQFF
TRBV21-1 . CASSKWAKQSLNTGELFF
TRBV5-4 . CASSLEVTVNSPLHF
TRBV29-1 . CSVEAGSYGGGPNTGELFF
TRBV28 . CASSLFGEGYTF
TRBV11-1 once CASSLAVTSAVRQFF
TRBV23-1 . CASSQEGRTGELFF
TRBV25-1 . CASSESRRTRGSDTQYF
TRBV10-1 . CASSEQILERDDEQYF
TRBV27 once CASSSPPSPSGAHNEQFF
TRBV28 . CASSSVAATRGNEQFF
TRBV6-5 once CASSYGREGQETQYF
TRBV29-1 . CSVAGTGQETQYF
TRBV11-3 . CASSSGRGSPSAQYF
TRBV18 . CASSPVLGAGANEQFF
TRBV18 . CASSSLTGGNTGELFF
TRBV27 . CASSFSRSNQPQHF
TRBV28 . CASSPPTGSNEKLFF
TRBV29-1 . CSDANNHPTPEQYF
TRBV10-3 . CAINKGYVDTEAFF
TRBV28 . CASSLNRVGEQYF
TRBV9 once CASSERDRDKNIQYF
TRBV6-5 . CASSYVRDRNYGYTF
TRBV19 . CASSSGSRGSSYNSPLHF
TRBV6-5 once CASRPLGTANTEAFF
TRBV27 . CASSFRGWGTQYF
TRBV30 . CAWSSRSETQYF
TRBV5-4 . CASSSAGQGRETQYF
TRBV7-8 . CASSLAGTGPYEQYF
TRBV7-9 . CASSLGAPAYEQYF
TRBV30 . CAWSLDRGGEQYF
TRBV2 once CASRAVRGKGRSISGANVLTF
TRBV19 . CASSLGRTWREQFF
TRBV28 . CASSLEALNEKLFF
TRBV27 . CASSLSVGLGGYTF
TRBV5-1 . CASRRFGTPKLADTQYF